Below are 27 T cell receptor beta chains sequenced from a single sample in a study of PD-1 blockade in classical Hodgkin lymphoma. Documented time point: cycle 4 day 1 (C4D1), after more than 5 weeks of nivolumab. There was relapse after autologous stem cell transplantation in every patient, and there was variation in brentuximab vedotin exposure. By magnetic negative selection, CD4+ T cells were purified from thawed PBMCs. Some clones are missing from TCRdb's copy, which holds only in-frame ones; the method was immunoSEQ multiplex PCR. The sample includes approximately 28,000 clones, around 80% of them seen just once. The sequencing used CD4+ T cells from blood, collected before the fourth cycle of nivolumab. These receptors were collected from a human donor with classical Hodgkin lymphoma.

V gene TRBV10-3 combines with J gene TRBJ1-1; maybe TRBD1 (5 bases). The CDR3 length is 11 residues. Germline V gene lookup returns CDR1 ENHRY and CDR2 SYGVKD. V dropped 2 bases and J dropped 7 bases, with 5 bases sitting between them. This CDR3 reads CAISERGEAFF. In DNA, the CDR3 is TGTGCCATCAGTGAGAGGGGTGAAGCTTTCTTT.

The chain is built from TRBV30 and TRBJ2-1; 9 bases match TRBD2. The germline gives CDR1 GTSNPN, CDR2 SVGIG (reference sequence). With V trimmed by 5 bases and J by 6 bases, 11 bases remained unmatched. The CDR3 has 15 residues. The CDR3 region has the DNA TGTGCCTGGGCGAGAGGGCTAGCGGGAAGCAATGAGCAGTTCTTC. Its translation is CAWARGLAGSNEQFF.

In regard to this clone: One junction end does not reproduce the germline sequence, and a read error may be involved. The chain employs TRBV6-5 and TRBJ1-3; D not resolved. CDR3 length equals 13 residues. CDR1 is MNHEY, CDR2 SVGAGI, per germline. The CDR3 DNA reads TGTGCCAGCAGTTACGGGGTAGGAAGCACCATATATTTT. It encodes CASSYGVGSTIYF.

Worth noting for this clone: The junction and the germline gene differ at one end; a read error may be behind it. This chain links TRBV5-5 with TRBJ2-4; TRBD1 agrees at 7 bases. CDR3 length: 13 residues. Germline loops: CDR1 SGHKS, CDR2 YYEKEE (reference sequence). This CDR3 reads CASSLWGQSQDHF. As DNA, the CDR3 is TGTGCCAGCAGCTTGTGGGGACAGTCACAGGATCACTTC.

This clone has a single count. The chain couples TRBV6-5 to TRBJ1-6; D is undetermined. There are 16 residues in the CDR3. V gave up 2 bases and J gave up 4 bases, with 12 bases separating them. Germline V lookup: CDR1 MNHEY, CDR2 SVGAGI. CDR3 amino acids: CASSYAAGEYNSPLHF. The CDR3 DNA reads as TGTGCCAGCAGTTACGCGGCAGGAGAATATAATTCACCCCTCCACTTT.

This clone came up a few times. This chain links TRBV19 with TRBJ2-1; 16 nucleotides agree with TRBD2. The CDR3 loop spans 20 amino acids. After removal of 3 bases from V and 4 bases from J, the junction contained 12 bases not matched to a gene. Germline loops: CDR1 LNHDA, CDR2 SQIVND (reference sequence). For the CDR3, the DNA is TGTGCCAGTAGTATGCTTGTCCCGGGACTAGCGGGGGGGCGGTACAATGAGCAGTTCTTC. It codes for CASSMLVPGLAGGRYNEQFF. The variable domain in full, completed from reference TRBV19 and TRBJ2-1, reads DGGITQSPKYLFRKEGQNVTLSCEQNLNHDAMYWYRQDPGQGLRLIYYSQIVNDFQKGDIAEGYSVSREKKESFPLTVTSAQKNPTAFYLCASSMLVPGLAGGRYNEQFFGPGTRLTVL.

In its sample, this clone was seen a few times. The chain couples TRBV11-3 to TRBJ2-7; the D is unclear. The CDR3 has 13 residues. The V and J ends lost 6 bases and 5 bases respectively, with 14 bases between them. Looked up from germline, CDR1 is SGHNT and CDR2 is YENEEA. CDR3 nucleotide sequence: TGTGCCAGCAGTTCACCGGTCCACAACGAGCAGTACTTC. Protein sequence: CASSSPVHNEQYF. The full variable domain, completed using reference TRBV11-3 and TRBJ2-7, is EAGVVQSPRYKIIEKKQPVAFWCNPISGHNTLYWYLQNLGQGPELLIRYENEEAVDDSQLPKDRFSAERLKGVDSTLKIQPAELGDSAVYLCASSSPVHNEQYFGPGTRLTVT.

The chain employs TRBV10-3 and TRBJ2-3; perhaps TRBD2 as D (6 bases). Germline V lookup: CDR1 ENHRY, CDR2 SYGVKD. Trimming removed 6 bases at V and 3 bases at J, with 13 bases between. There are 14 residues in the CDR3. CDR3 sequence (DNA): TGTGCCATCAGAGGGGCCAGCGGGACAGATACGCAGTATTTT. Amino acids: CAIRGASGTDTQYF.

The chain is built from TRBV7-9 and TRBJ1-1; 10 positions match TRBD1. The CDR3 has 18 amino acids. The V and J ends lost 9 bases and 7 bases, in that order; junction bases with no gene match: 23. Germline lookup yields CDR1 SEHNR and CDR2 FQNEAQ (reference sequence). CDR3 DNA sequence: TGTGCCAGTAATCGCACGGACCGATTCGCGGGACAGGGGCTTGAAGCTTTCTTT. It encodes CASNRTDRFAGQGLEAFF. The whole variable domain, remainder taken from reference TRBV7-9 and TRBJ1-1, is DTGVSQNPRHKITKRGQNVTFRCDPISEHNRLYWYRQTLGQGPEFLTYFQNEAQLEKSRLLSDRFSAERPKGSFSTLEIQRTEQGDSAMYLCASNRTDRFAGQGLEAFFGQGTRLTVV.

The CDR3 loop is CASSPTGGGEAFF. CDR3 DNA: TGTGCCAGCTCACCGACGGGGGGGGGTGAAGCTTTCTTT. V gene TRBV18 combines with J gene TRBJ1-1, with a weak D call TRBD1 (5 bases). The CDR3 extends over 13 amino acids. With 3 bases removed from V and 7 bases from J, the gap between germline ends came to 12 bases. Germline lookup yields CDR1 KGHSH and CDR2 LQKENI.

The chain recombines TRBV20-1 with TRBJ2-3; D is unclear. CDR3 size: 11 residues. V gave up 2 bases and J gave up 5 bases, with 5 bases separating them. Germline V gene sequence: CDR1 DFQATT, CDR2 SNEGSKA (reference sequence). CDR3 coding DNA: TGCAGTGCTAGAATAGGAGATACGCAGTATTTT. This encodes CSARIGDTQYF.

This clone was seen only once. The J gene is TRBJ1-3, the V gene TRBV7-8; D is unclear. The ends were cut back, 2 bases at V and 0 bases at J, with 5 bases in the middle. Looked up from germline, CDR1 is SGHVS and CDR2 is FQNEAQ. The CDR3 extends over 14 amino acids. CDR3 sequence (DNA): TGTGCCAGCAGCTTACAGAGCTCTGGAAACACCATATATTTT. This sequence encodes CASSLQSSGNTIYF.

The gene calls are TRBV29-1 and TRBJ1-3, with 9 bases identical to TRBD1. The germline CDR1 and CDR2 sequences are SQVTM and ANQGSEA. The CDR3 length is 14 residues. V lost 5 bases and J lost 2; bases outside the gene matches: 4. CDR3 in amino acids: CSVSTGGTGNTIYF. DNA of the CDR3: TGCAGCGTTTCCACAGGGGGCACTGGAAACACCATATATTTT.

This clone appeared once. This chain joins TRBV19 and TRBJ2-1; no definite D call. The CDR3 contains 11 residues. Trimming took off 8 bases at V and 8 bases at J, with 10 bases between the two ends. CDR1 LNHDA and CDR2 SQIVND come from the germline V gene (reference sequence). The CDR3 DNA reads TGTGCCAGTCTGTGGCCCCATGAGCAGTTCTTC. Amino acid sequence: CASLWPHEQFF.

This chain joins TRBV5-6 and TRBJ2-5, with D possibly TRBD2 on 5 matching bases. CDR3 length: 13 amino acids. The ends were cut back, 4 bases at V and 1 base at J, with 8 bases in the middle. CDR1 is SGHDT, CDR2 YYEEEE, per germline. The CDR3 spells CASSRGRQETQYF. The CDR3 DNA reads TGTGCCAGCAGCCGGGGTCGCCAAGAGACCCAGTACTTC.

The V gene is TRBV7-2, the J gene TRBJ2-7, with 7 bases identical to TRBD1. This CDR3 spans 14 amino acids. CDR1 SGHTA and CDR2 FQGNSA come from the germline V gene. With V trimmed by 3 bases and J by 6 bases, 8 bases remained unmatched. This CDR3 reads CASSFNRGTGEQYF. CDR3 in DNA: TGTGCCAGCAGCTTTAACAGGGGAACGGGCGAGCAGTACTTC.

This clone was detected a few times. Other DNA sequences from this sample encode an identical CDR3 as well. V and J are TRBV10-3 and TRBJ2-3; D uncertain. The CDR3 is 12 amino acids. CDR1 is ENHRY and CDR2 is SYGVKD in the germline V gene. Trimming cost V 0 bases and J 5 bases, with 3 bases left between them. In nucleotides, the CDR3 is TGTGCCATCAGTGAGTCTGAAGATACGCAGTATTTT. It yields the protein CAISESEDTQYF.

For the CDR3, the DNA is TGTGCCAGCAGTGAAGCACAGGGGACCAAAGAGACCCAGTACTTC. Protein: CASSEAQGTKETQYF. The chain uses TRBV2 and TRBJ2-5, with 7 positions matching TRBD1. Germline lookup yields CDR1 SNHLY and CDR2 FYNNEI. V was pared by 0 bases and J by 3 bases, with 4 bases of the junction left unmatched. The CDR3 is 15 amino acids.

V gene TRBV2 combines with J gene TRBJ2-5; TRBD1 or TRBD2 may be the D gene (5 bases each). Germline-derived CDR1 and CDR2 are SNHLY and FYNNEI. The CDR3 has 13 residues. V was shortened by 5 bases and J by 5 bases, with 12 bases between the two germline ends. The CDR3 nucleotides read TGTGCCAGCAGTTGGGACCAATTGGAGACCCAGTACTTC. The encoded protein is CASSWDQLETQYF.

This chain connects TRBV5-4 to TRBJ2-1; D might be TRBD1 (6 bases). Germline CDR1 reads SGHNT; CDR2 reads YYREEE (reference sequence). The ends were cut back, 4 bases at V and 4 bases at J, with 15 bases in the middle. The CDR3 totals 15 residues. The CDR3 protein is CASSAVFGQYNEQFF. The CDR3 DNA reads TGTGCCAGCAGCGCTGTCTTCGGACAGTACAATGAGCAGTTCTTC.

The chain has TRBV7-3 and TRBJ2-1, with a weak D call TRBD1 (5 bases). CDR1 is SGHTA, CDR2 FQGTGA, per germline. V was trimmed by 0 bases and J by 1 base, leaving 7 bases between them. The CDR3 is made up of 15 amino acids. CDR3 DNA: TGTGCCAGCAGCTTAACAGGGGCGTCCTACAATGAGCAGTTCTTC. Amino acids: CASSLTGASYNEQFF. Filled out from reference TRBV7-3 and TRBJ2-1, the complete variable domain reads GAGVSQTPSNKVTEKGKYVELRCDPISGHTALYWYRQSLGQGPEFLIYFQGTGAADDSGLPNDRFFAVRPEGSVSTLKIQRTERGDSAVYLCASSLTGASYNEQFFGPGTRLTVL.

The chain is built from TRBV7-2 and TRBJ2-1; D remains ambiguous. The germline CDR1 and CDR2 sequences are SGHTA and FQGNSA. Trimming left V 3 bases short and J 3 bases short, with 6 bases between. The CDR3 length is 13 residues. The CDR3 sequence: CASSLPLYNEQFF. The CDR3, as DNA: TGTGCCAGCAGCTTGCCCCTCTACAATGAGCAGTTCTTC.

V usage is TRBV18 and J usage is TRBJ1-3, with 7 nucleotides matching TRBD1. This CDR3 is built from 14 residues. Trimming cost V 3 bases and J 2 bases; bases outside gene matches: 1. CDR1 is KGHSH, CDR2 LQKENI, per germline. CDR3 DNA: TGTGCCAGCTCACCCACAGGGGCTGGAAACACCATATATTTT. Its protein is CASSPTGAGNTIYF.

This chain links TRBV7-9 with TRBJ2-6, with 7 bases matching TRBD1. Germline V gives CDR1 SEHNR, CDR2 FQNEAQ (reference sequence). J lost 0 bases, V lost 4 bases, and 9 bases had no gene match. The CDR3 has 18 amino acids. This chain's CDR3 is CASSSPGRGSSGANVLTF. The CDR3 bases are TGTGCCAGCAGCTCCCCGGGCAGGGGGAGCTCTGGGGCCAACGTCCTGACTTTC.

The chain has TRBV25-1 and TRBJ2-3; no clear D gene. In germline, CDR1 is MGHDK, CDR2 SYGVNS. The CDR3 contains 12 residues. Trimming removed 4 bases from V and 2 bases from J, with 4 bases in between. For the CDR3, the DNA is TGTGCCAGCAGTGCCTACACAGATACGCAGTATTTT. Its translation: CASSAYTDTQYF.

V and J are TRBV6-5 and TRBJ1-6, with D possibly being TRBD1 (5 bases). Germline CDR1 MNHEY, CDR2 SVGAGI. Trimming stripped 6 bases from V and 9 bases from J, with 12 bases between. The CDR3 is made up of 13 amino acids. The CDR3 sequence: CASSRWRGSPLHF. CDR3 nucleotides: TGTGCCAGCAGCCGCTGGAGGGGTTCACCCCTCCACTTT.

This chain joins TRBV29-1 and TRBJ2-5, with D uncertain. Germline CDR1 reads SQVTM; CDR2 reads ANQGSEA. V shed 5 bases and J shed 2 bases, with 9 bases lying between them. This CDR3 spans 12 amino acids. The DNA for the CDR3 is TGCAGCGTTCGCGTTCCACAAGAGACCCAGTACTTC. Translated: CSVRVPQETQYF.